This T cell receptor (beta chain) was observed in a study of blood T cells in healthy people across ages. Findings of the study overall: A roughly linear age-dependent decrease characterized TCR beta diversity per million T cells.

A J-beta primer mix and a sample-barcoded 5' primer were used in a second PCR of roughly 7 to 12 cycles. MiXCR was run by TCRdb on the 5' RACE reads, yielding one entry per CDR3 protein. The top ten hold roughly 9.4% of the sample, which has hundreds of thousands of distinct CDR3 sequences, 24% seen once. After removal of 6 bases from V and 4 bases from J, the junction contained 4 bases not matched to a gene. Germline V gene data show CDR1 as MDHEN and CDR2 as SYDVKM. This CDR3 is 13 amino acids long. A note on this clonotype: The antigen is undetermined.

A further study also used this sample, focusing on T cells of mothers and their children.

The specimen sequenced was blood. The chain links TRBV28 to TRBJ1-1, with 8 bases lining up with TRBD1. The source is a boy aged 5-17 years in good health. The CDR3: CASSRQGITEAFF. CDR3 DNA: TGTGCCAGCAGCAGACAGGGGATCACTGAAGCTTTCTTT.